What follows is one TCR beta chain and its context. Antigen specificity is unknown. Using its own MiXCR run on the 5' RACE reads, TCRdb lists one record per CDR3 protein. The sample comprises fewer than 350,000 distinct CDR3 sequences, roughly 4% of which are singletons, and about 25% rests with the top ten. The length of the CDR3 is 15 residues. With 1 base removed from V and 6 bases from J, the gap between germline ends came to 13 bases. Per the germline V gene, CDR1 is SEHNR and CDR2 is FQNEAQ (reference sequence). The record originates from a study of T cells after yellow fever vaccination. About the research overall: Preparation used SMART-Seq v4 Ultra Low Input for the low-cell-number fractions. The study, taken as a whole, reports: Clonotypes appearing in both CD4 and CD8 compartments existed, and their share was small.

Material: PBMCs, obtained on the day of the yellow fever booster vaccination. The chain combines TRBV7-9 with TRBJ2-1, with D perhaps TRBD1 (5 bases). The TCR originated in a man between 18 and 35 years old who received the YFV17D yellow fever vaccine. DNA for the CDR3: TGTGCCAGCAGCTTAGAGCAGGGTCGGGTCAATGAGCAGTTCTTC. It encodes CASSLEQGRVNEQFF.